This T cell receptor beta chain was documented in a study of blood T cell repertoires in COVID-19. Study-level background: From the United States, Italy and Spain came samples of acute and convalescent COVID-19.

V was pared by 8 bases and J by 0 bases, with 5 bases of the junction left unmatched. Germline V gene sequence: CDR1 MNHEY, CDR2 SVGAGI. The CDR3 runs to 15 residues. Per the authors' pipeline: Estimated nucleated cell counts came from reference gene primer amplification. Generated by immunoSEQ multiplex PCR, the TCRdb table keeps only in-frame clones and is missing some. The DNA gave D and trimming, while V, J and clone size come from that table. The sample has about 58,000 clones, around 89% seen once. This chain connects TRBV6-5 to TRBJ1-3; TRBD1 matches 9 bases. Sequencing input: peripheral blood. The clonotype originates from a woman aged 55-69 years with active COVID-19. The CDR3 DNA sequence: TGTGCCAGCGGGGGACAGGGAATCTCTGGAAACACCATATATTTT. Protein: CASGGQGISGNTIYF.